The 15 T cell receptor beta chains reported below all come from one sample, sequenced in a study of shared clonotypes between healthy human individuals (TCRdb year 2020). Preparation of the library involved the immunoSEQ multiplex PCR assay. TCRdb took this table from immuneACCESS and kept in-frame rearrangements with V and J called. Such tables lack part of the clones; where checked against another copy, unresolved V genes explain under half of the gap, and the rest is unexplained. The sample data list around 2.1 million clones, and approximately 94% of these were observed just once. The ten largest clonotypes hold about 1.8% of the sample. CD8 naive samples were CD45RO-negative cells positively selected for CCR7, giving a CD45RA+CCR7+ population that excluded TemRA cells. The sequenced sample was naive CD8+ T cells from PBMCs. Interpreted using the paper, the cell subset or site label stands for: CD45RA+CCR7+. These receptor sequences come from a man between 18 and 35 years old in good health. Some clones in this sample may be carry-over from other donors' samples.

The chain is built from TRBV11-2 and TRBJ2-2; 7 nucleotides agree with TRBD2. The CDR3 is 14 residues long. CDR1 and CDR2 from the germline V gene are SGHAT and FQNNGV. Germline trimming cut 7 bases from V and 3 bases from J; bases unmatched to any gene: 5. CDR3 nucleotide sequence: TGTGCCAGCACCCCGGGGGGACACACCGGGGAGCTGTTTTTT. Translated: CASTPGGHTGELFF. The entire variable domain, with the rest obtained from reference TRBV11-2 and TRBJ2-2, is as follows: EAGVAQSPRYKIIEKRQSVAFWCNPISGHATLYWYQQILGQGPKLLIQFQNNGVVDDSQLPKDRFSAERLKGVDSTLKIQPAKLEDSAVYLCASTPGGHTGELFFGEGSRLTVL.

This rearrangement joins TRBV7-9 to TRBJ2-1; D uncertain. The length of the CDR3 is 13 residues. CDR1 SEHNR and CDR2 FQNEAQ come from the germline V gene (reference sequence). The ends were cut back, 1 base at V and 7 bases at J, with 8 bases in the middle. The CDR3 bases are TGTGCCAGCAGCTTAGGGTGGAGTAATGAGCAGTTCTTC. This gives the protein CASSLGWSNEQFF.

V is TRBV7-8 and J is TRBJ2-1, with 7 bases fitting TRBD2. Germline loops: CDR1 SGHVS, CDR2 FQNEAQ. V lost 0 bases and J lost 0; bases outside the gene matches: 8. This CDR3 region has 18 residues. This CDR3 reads CASSLALWGGSSYNEQFF. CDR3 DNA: TGTGCCAGCAGCTTAGCTCTGTGGGGCGGGAGCTCCTACAATGAGCAGTTCTTC.

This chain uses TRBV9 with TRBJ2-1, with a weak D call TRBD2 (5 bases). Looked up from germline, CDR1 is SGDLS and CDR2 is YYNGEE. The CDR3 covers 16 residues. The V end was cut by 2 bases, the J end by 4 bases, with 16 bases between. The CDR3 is CASSVWIGKGYNEQFF. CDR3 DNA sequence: TGTGCCAGCAGCGTCTGGATCGGGAAGGGATACAATGAGCAGTTCTTC.

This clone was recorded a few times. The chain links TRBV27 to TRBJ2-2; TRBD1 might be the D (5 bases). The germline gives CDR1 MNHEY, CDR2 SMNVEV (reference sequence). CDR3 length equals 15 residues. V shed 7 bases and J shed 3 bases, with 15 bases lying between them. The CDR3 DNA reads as TGTGCCAGCAACAACGCAGGGAAATACACCGGGGAGCTGTTTTTT. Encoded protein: CASNNAGKYTGELFF.

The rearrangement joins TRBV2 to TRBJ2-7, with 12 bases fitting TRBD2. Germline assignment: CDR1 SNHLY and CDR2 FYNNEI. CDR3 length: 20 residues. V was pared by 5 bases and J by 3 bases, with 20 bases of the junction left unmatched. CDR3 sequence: CASSQGVGISRLAGDYEQYF. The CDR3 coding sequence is TGTGCCAGCAGTCAAGGGGTAGGGATTTCGCGACTAGCGGGAGACTACGAGCAGTACTTC.

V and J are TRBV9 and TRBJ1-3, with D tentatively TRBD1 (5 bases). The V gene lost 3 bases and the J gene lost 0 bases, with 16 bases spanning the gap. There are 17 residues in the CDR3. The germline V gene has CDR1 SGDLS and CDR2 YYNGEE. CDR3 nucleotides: TGTGCCAGCAGCGGAAACCAACAGGTTACCTCTGGAAACACCATATATTTT. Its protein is CASSGNQQVTSGNTIYF.

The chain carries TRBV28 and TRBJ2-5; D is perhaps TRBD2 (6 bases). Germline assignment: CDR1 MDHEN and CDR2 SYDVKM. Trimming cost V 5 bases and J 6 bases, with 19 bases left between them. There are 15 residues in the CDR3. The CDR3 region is CASSLPTGLDKTQYF. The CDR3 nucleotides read TGTGCCAGCAGTCTGCCGACGGGACTGGACAAGACCCAGTACTTC.

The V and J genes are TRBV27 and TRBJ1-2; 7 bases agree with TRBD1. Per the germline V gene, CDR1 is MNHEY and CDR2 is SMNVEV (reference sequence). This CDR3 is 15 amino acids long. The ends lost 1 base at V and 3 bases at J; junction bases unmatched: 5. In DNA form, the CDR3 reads TGTGCCAGCAGTTTATTTCCGGGACAGCACTATGGCTACACCTTC. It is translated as CASSLFPGQHYGYTF.

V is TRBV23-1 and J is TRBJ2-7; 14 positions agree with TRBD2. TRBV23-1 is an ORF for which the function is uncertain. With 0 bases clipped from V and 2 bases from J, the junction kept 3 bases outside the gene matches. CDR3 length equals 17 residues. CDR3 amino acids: CASSQSTGLAGAYEQYF. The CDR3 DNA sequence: TGCGCCAGCAGTCAATCAACGGGACTAGCGGGAGCCTACGAGCAGTACTTC.

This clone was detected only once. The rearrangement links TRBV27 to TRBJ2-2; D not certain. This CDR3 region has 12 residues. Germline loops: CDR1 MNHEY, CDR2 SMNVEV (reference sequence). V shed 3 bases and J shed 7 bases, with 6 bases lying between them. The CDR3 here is CASSLVFGELFF. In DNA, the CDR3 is TGTGCCAGCAGTTTGGTCTTCGGGGAGCTGTTTTTT.

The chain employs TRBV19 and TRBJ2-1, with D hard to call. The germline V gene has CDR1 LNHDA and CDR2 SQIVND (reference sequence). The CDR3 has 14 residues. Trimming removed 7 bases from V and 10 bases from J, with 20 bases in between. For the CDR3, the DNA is TGTGCCAGTACCCAATCGGTCGTCCAGCCAGAGCAGTTCTTC. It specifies CASTQSVVQPEQFF.

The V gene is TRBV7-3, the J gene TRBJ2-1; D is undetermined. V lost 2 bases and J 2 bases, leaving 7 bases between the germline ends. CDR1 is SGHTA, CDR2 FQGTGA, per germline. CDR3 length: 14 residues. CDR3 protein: CASSLGVTYNEQFF. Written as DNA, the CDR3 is TGTGCCAGCAGCTTAGGCGTCACCTACAATGAGCAGTTCTTC.

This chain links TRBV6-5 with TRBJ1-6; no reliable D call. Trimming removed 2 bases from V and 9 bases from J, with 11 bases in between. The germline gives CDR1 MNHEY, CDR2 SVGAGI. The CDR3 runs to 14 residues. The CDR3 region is CASSYREGVSPLHF. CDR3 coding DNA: TGTGCCAGCAGTTACAGGGAGGGTGTTTCACCCCTCCACTTT.

The CDR3 spells CASRREANYGYTF. The CDR3 DNA reads TGTGCCAGCCGGAGAGAAGCTAACTATGGCTACACCTTC. This chain connects TRBV25-1 to TRBJ1-2; no reliable D call. The V gene's germline CDR1 is MGHDK and CDR2 SYGVNS. Between the trimmed V and J ends, which lost 8 bases and 0 bases, there was a span of 10 bases. The CDR3 runs 13 residues.